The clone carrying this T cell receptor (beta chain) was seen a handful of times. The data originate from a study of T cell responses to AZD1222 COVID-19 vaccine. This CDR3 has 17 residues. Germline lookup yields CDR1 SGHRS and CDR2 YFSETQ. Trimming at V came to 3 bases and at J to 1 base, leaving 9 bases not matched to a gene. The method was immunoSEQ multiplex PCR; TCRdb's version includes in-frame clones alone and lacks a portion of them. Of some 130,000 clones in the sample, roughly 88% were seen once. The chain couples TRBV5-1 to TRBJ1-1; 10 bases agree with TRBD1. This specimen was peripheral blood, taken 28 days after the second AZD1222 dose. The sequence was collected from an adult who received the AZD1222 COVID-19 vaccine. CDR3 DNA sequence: TGCGCCAGCAGCTCAAACATCCGGACAGGGGGGAACACTGAAGCTTTCTTT. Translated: CASSSNIRTGGNTEAFF.